The 27 T cell receptor beta chains listed next were all sequenced from one sample in a study of blood T cell repertoires in COVID-19. The table came from immunoSEQ multiplex PCR; TCRdb's copy has only in-frame clones and leaves some out. This sample yields fewer than 85,000 clones, of which approximately 80% are seen a single time; 6.9% belongs to the top ten. Sample: peripheral blood. Source of these receptors: a man aged 30 to 45 with COVID-19, enrolled during active disease.

The V gene is TRBV11-2, the J gene TRBJ2-3; maybe TRBD2 (6 bases). V was pared by 7 bases and J by 2 bases, with 16 bases between. The CDR3 has 15 amino acids. From germline, CDR1 is SGHAT and CDR2 FQNNGV. CDR3 in amino acids: CASTRRAGITDTQYF. In DNA, the CDR3 is TGTGCCAGCACCCGGCGGGCGGGAATCACAGATACGCAGTATTTT.

The rearrangement joins TRBV20-1 to TRBJ1-2, with a weak D call TRBD1 (5 bases). The CDR3 spans 11 residues. V lost 4 bases, J lost 7 bases, and 10 bases lay in between. The germline V gene has CDR1 DFQATT and CDR2 SNEGSKA (reference sequence). The CDR3 region is CSATGRGGYTF. CDR3 nucleotide sequence: TGCAGTGCTACAGGGAGGGGTGGCTACACCTTC.

The V and J genes are TRBV30 and TRBJ2-7, with 7 bases identical to TRBD2. The germline V gene has CDR1 GTSNPN and CDR2 SVGIG (reference sequence). The CDR3 has 16 residues. The V and J ends lost 3 bases and 0 bases, in that order; junction bases with no gene match: 11. In DNA form, the CDR3 reads TGTGCCTGGAGACCCCGGGGGGTTCTGGGCTCCTACGAGCAGTACTTC. Translation gives CAWRPRGVLGSYEQYF.

V is TRBV6-5 and J is TRBJ2-1; perhaps TRBD1 as D (6 bases). From germline, CDR1 is MNHEY and CDR2 SVGAGI. The CDR3 has 15 amino acids. V lost 7 bases to trimming and J lost 6 bases, with 19 bases between them. For the CDR3, the DNA is TGTGCCAGCACTCCAGATAGGCCAGGGGTCAATGAGCAGTTCTTC. Encoded protein: CASTPDRPGVNEQFF.

This clone was counted between two and nine times. V gene TRBV14 combines with J gene TRBJ1-5, with 7 positions matching TRBD1. Per germline, CDR1 SGHDN and CDR2 FVKESK. This CDR3 is built from 13 residues. The ends lost 9 bases at V and 5 bases at J; junction bases unmatched: 7. CDR3 amino acids: CARGTEPDQPQHF. The DNA for the CDR3 is TGTGCCAGAGGGACAGAACCCGATCAGCCCCAGCATTTT. The full variable domain, its missing parts supplied by reference TRBV14 and TRBJ1-5, is EAGVTQFPSHSVIEKGQTVTLRCDPISGHDNLYWYRRVMGKEIKFLLHFVKESKQDESGMPNNRFLAERTGGTYSTLKVQPAELEDSGVYFCARGTEPDQPQHFGDGTRLSIL.

This sequence joins TRBV15 and TRBJ1-1, with 7 bases that match TRBD1. Per germline, CDR1 LNHNV and CDR2 YYDKDF (reference sequence). The length of the CDR3 is 18 residues. The V gene end was trimmed by 5 bases and the J gene end by 1 base; junction bases not matched to a gene: 16. CDR3 nucleotides: TGTGCCACCAGCCCCCGAGGGGGTAGGGGGCGGACGAACACTGAAGCTTTCTTT. Protein: CATSPRGGRGRTNTEAFF.

This clone was seen just once. In nucleotides, the CDR3 is TGTGCCAGCTCACCCTCCCTAGGACAGGGGGTCTATGGCTACACCTTC. Translated: CASSPSLGQGVYGYTF. This chain uses TRBV18 with TRBJ1-2; 10 nucleotides agree with TRBD1. The germline V gene has CDR1 KGHSH and CDR2 LQKENI. The CDR3 totals 16 residues. The junction had 8 bases not matched to a gene; V was cut back by 3 bases and J by 4 bases.

CDR3 in amino acids: CASSPMLAGAYNEQFF. The CDR3 bases are TGTGCCAGCAGCCCTATGCTAGCGGGAGCGTACAATGAGCAGTTCTTC. The gene calls are TRBV9 and TRBJ2-1; 10 bases map to TRBD2. Germline-derived CDR1 and CDR2 are SGDLS and YYNGEE. The CDR3 is made up of 16 amino acids. V shed 4 bases, J shed 4 bases, and the junction held 8 bases outside the gene matches.

This sequence joins TRBV28 and TRBJ1-4, with D possibly TRBD1 on 5 matching bases. The CDR3 covers 15 residues. Germline values: CDR1 MDHEN, CDR2 SYDVKM. The V end lost 6 bases, the J end lost 4 bases, and 15 bases lay between the germline ends. Here the CDR3 reads CASRVQGGGNEKLFF. CDR3 DNA: TGTGCCAGCAGGGTTCAGGGCGGGGGTAATGAAAAACTGTTTTTT.

The V gene is TRBV28, the J gene TRBJ2-7; weak D call: TRBD1 (6 bases). This CDR3 region has 13 residues. Germline V CDR1 and CDR2: MDHEN, SYDVKM. V lost 8 bases and J lost 2, with 13 bases in between. The CDR3 sequence is CASRTASTYEQYF. The CDR3 DNA reads as TGTGCCAGCCGGACAGCTAGCACCTACGAGCAGTACTTC.

This chain connects TRBV10-3 to TRBJ1-2; no firm D call. The CDR3 extends over 15 amino acids. Looked up from germline, CDR1 is ENHRY and CDR2 is SYGVKD. V was pared by 2 bases and J by 1 base, with 11 bases between. The CDR3 reads CAISELLVNNYGYTF. The CDR3, as DNA: TGTGCCATCAGTGAGCTATTAGTTAATAACTATGGCTACACCTTC.

The genes are TRBV19 and TRBJ1-5; 11 bases are a match to TRBD1. Germline V gives CDR1 LNHDA, CDR2 SQIVND (reference sequence). Trimming cost V 7 bases and J 1 base; bases outside gene matches: 6. The CDR3 runs to 16 residues. CDR3 DNA: TGTGCCAGTATGAGGACAGGGGGCCGGAGCAATCAGCCCCAGCATTTT. The encoded protein is CASMRTGGRSNQPQHF. The full variable domain, rest sourced from reference TRBV19 and TRBJ1-5, is DGGITQSPKYLFRKEGQNVTLSCEQNLNHDAMYWYRQDPGQGLRLIYYSQIVNDFQKGDIAEGYSVSREKKESFPLTVTSAQKNPTAFYLCASMRTGGRSNQPQHFGDGTRLSIL.

This clone was seen a handful of times. The V and J genes are TRBV4-2 and TRBJ1-4; tentatively, D is TRBD1 (6 bases). This CDR3 spans 16 amino acids. Germline-derived CDR1 and CDR2 are LGHNA and YNFKEQ. V was trimmed by 3 bases and J by 8 bases, leaving 19 bases between them. The CDR3 coding sequence is TGTGCCAGCAGCCACCCCCAGAGAGGGGGAAGGGAAAAACTGTTTTTT. This encodes CASSHPQRGGREKLFF.

The rearrangement joins TRBV7-2 to TRBJ2-7; weak D call: TRBD2 (6 bases). Trimming stripped 4 bases from V and 4 bases from J, with 17 bases between. The CDR3 sequence is 15 residues long. Per the germline V gene, CDR1 is SGHTA and CDR2 is FQGNSA. The CDR3 region has the DNA TGTGCCAGCAGCTCCACCAGGGCAGGAGGGTACGAGCAGTACTTC. This translates into CASSSTRAGGYEQYF.

The rearrangement uses TRBV25-1 and TRBJ2-7; TRBD2 matches 7 bases. The CDR3 length is 18 residues. Germline trimming cut 6 bases from V and 2 bases from J; bases unmatched to any gene: 19. Germline CDR1 and CDR2: MGHDK and SYGVNS. DNA for the CDR3: TGTGCCAGCAGCGTCGGGGGGACGCGGGCCCGTCCACCCTACGAGCAGTACTTC. Translation gives CASSVGGTRARPPYEQYF.

This chain links TRBV10-3 with TRBJ2-1; TRBD2 matches at 7 bases. Germline assignment: CDR1 ENHRY and CDR2 SYGVKD. This CDR3 is 15 amino acids long. The ends lost 5 bases at V and 3 bases at J; junction bases unmatched: 7. The CDR3 protein is CAISNDQRGYNEQFF. The CDR3 DNA reads TGTGCCATCAGTAATGACCAGCGGGGCTACAATGAGCAGTTCTTC.

This clone was seen a handful of times. The CDR3 reads CASSVWDSMNTEAFF. CDR3 in DNA: TGTGCCAGCAGCGTGTGGGACAGTATGAACACTGAAGCTTTCTTT. The V and J genes are TRBV9 and TRBJ1-1; 7 bases fit TRBD1. Germline assignment: CDR1 SGDLS and CDR2 YYNGEE. The length of the CDR3 is 15 residues. V lost 2 bases to trimming and J lost 0 bases; unmatched junction nucleotides: 4.

A single count supports this clone. V and J are TRBV19 and TRBJ2-5, with a tentative D call TRBD1 (5 bases). There are 13 residues in the CDR3. The germline V gene encodes CDR1 LNHDA and CDR2 SQIVND (reference sequence). Trimming cost V 5 bases and J 4 bases, with 11 bases left between them. This CDR3 is CASSWGRGETQYF. The CDR3 DNA is TGTGCCAGTAGTTGGGGAAGGGGAGAGACCCAGTACTTC. The full variable domain, with the rest looked up from reference TRBV19 and TRBJ2-5, is DGGITQSPKYLFRKEGQNVTLSCEQNLNHDAMYWYRQDPGQGLRLIYYSQIVNDFQKGDIAEGYSVSREKKESFPLTVTSAQKNPTAFYLCASSWGRGETQYFGPGTRLLVL.

A few counts support this clone. The rearrangement joins TRBV27 to TRBJ1-1; 7 bases fit TRBD1. CDR3 length: 14 residues. Germline CDR1 reads MNHEY; CDR2 reads SMNVEV (reference sequence). V lost 5 bases, J lost 5 bases, and 8 bases stayed unmatched. CDR3: CASSVTGVKTEAFF. Here the CDR3 DNA reads TGTGCCAGCAGTGTCACAGGGGTCAAGACTGAAGCTTTCTTT.

This clone has a single count. The chain links TRBV2 to TRBJ1-3; 9 positions agree with TRBD1. J lost 0 bases, V lost 7 bases, and 7 bases had no gene match. Germline-derived CDR1 and CDR2 are SNHLY and FYNNEI. This CDR3 spans 16 amino acids. CDR3 coding DNA: TGTGCCAGCAAGGGGACAGGGACTATCTCTGGAAACACCATATATTTT. Amino acid sequence: CASKGTGTISGNTIYF.

This clone was counted once. This rearrangement joins TRBV25-1 to TRBJ2-5; D perhaps matches TRBD2 (5 bases). The length of the CDR3 is 14 residues. V gave up 6 bases and J gave up 7 bases, with 18 bases separating them. CDR1 and CDR2 from the germline V gene are MGHDK and SYGVNS. CDR3 DNA: TGTGCCAGCAGCCAACCAGCGGCAGGAGGGACCCAGTACTTC. Translated: CASSQPAAGGTQYF.

The J gene is TRBJ1-1, the V gene TRBV5-5; 7 bases agree with TRBD1. Germline V gives CDR1 SGHKS, CDR2 YYEKEE (reference sequence). The CDR3 runs 16 residues. Trimming removed 0 bases from V and 4 bases from J; junction bases left unmatched: 9. The CDR3 sequence is CASSLGRRQGGTEAFF. CDR3 nucleotides: TGTGCCAGCAGCTTGGGGCGTCGCCAGGGGGGCACTGAAGCTTTCTTT.

The chain recombines TRBV14 with TRBJ1-6; 7 bases match TRBD1. Germline V gene sequence: CDR1 SGHDN, CDR2 FVKESK. V lost 0 bases and J lost 10; bases outside the gene matches: 9. The CDR3 is made up of 16 amino acids. For the CDR3, the DNA is TGTGCCAGCAGCCAAGATGCGGGACAGCCTCGGTCACCCCTCCACTTT. Its protein is CASSQDAGQPRSPLHF. The whole variable domain, remainder taken from reference TRBV14 and TRBJ1-6, is EAGVTQFPSHSVIEKGQTVTLRCDPISGHDNLYWYRRVMGKEIKFLLHFVKESKQDESGMPNNRFLAERTGGTYSTLKVQPAELEDSGVYFCASSQDAGQPRSPLHFGNGTRLTVT.

The CDR3 sequence: CASSYRAYEQYF. CDR3 nucleotides: TGTGCCAGCAGTTACAGAGCCTACGAGCAGTACTTC. This rearrangement joins TRBV2 to TRBJ2-7; no clear D gene. The CDR3 is 12 residues long. CDR1 and CDR2 (germline): SNHLY, FYNNEI. Trimming removed 5 bases from V and 2 bases from J, with 7 bases in between.

V and J are TRBV7-9 and TRBJ1-2; 9 bases are a match to TRBD1. The trim removed 1 base at V and 4 bases at J, leaving 1 base unmatched. Looked up from germline, CDR1 is SEHNR and CDR2 is FQNEAQ (reference sequence). The CDR3 sequence is 14 residues long. The CDR3 DNA reads as TGTGCCAGCAGCTTAGAACAGGGGGCCTATGGCTACACCTTC. Translated, it gives CASSLEQGAYGYTF.

The chain recombines TRBV9 with TRBJ1-1, with D unresolved. The CDR3 is 13 residues long. Germline-derived CDR1 and CDR2 are SGDLS and YYNGEE. V was cut by 4 bases and J by 0 bases, with 7 bases left in between. The CDR3 coding sequence is TGTGCCAGCAGCCCCCAGATGAACACTGAAGCTTTCTTT. Amino acid sequence: CASSPQMNTEAFF. The full variable domain, completed using reference TRBV9 and TRBJ1-1, is DSGVTQTPKHLITATGQRVTLRCSPRSGDLSVYWYQQSLDQGLQFLIQYYNGEERAKGNILERFSAQQFPDLHSELNLSSLELGDSALYFCASSPQMNTEAFFGQGTRLTVV.

The chain carries TRBV24-1 and TRBJ2-3, with 9 nucleotides matching TRBD2. Germline CDR1 and CDR2: KGHDR and SFDVKD. V trimming: 1 base; J trimming: 4 bases; junction bases outside the gene matches: 5. The CDR3 loop spans 16 amino acids. The CDR3 DNA follows: TGTGCCACCAGTGATTTAGCGGGAGGTCATCCAGATACGCAGTATTTT. It translates to CATSDLAGGHPDTQYF.